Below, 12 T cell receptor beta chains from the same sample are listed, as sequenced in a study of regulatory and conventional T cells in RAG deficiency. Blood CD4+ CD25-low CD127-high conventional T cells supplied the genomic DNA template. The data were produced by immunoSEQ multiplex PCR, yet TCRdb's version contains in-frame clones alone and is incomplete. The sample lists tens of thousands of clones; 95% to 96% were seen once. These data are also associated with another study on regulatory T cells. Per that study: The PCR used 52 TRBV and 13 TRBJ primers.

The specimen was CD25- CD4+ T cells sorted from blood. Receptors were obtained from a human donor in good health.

CDR3 nucleotide sequence: TGCGCCAGCAGCTTGGGGCCCAATCAGCCCCAGCATTTT. Encoded protein: CASSLGPNQPQHF. V usage is TRBV5-1 and J usage is TRBJ1-5; D unresolved. CDR1 and CDR2 (germline): SGHRS, YFSETQ. The V end was cut by 0 bases, the J end by 3 bases, with 4 bases between. The CDR3 covers 13 residues. The full variable domain, rest sourced from reference TRBV5-1 and TRBJ1-5, is KAGVTQTPRYLIKTRGQQVTLSCSPISGHRSVSWYQQTPGQGLQFLFEYFSETQRNKGNFPGRFSGRQFSNSRSEMNVSTLELGDSALYLCASSLGPNQPQHFGDGTRLSIL.

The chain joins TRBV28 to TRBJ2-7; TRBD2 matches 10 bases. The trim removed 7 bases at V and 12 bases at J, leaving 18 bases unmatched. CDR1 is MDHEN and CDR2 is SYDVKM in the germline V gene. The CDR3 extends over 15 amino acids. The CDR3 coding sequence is TGTGCCAGCAACCCGGGTTCGCTAGCGGGGGCCCCTCCGTACTTC. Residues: CASNPGSLAGAPPYF. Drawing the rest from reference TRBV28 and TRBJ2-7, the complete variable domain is DVKVTQSSRYLVKRTGEKVFLECVQDMDHENMFWYRQDPGLGLRLIYFSYDVKMKEKGDIPEGYSVSREKKERFSLILESASTNQTSMYLCASNPGSLAGAPPYFGPGTRLTVT.

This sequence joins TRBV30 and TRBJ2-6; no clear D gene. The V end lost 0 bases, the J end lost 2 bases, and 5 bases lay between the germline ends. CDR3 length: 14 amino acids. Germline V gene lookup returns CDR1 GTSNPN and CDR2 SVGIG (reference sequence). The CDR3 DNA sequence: TGTGCCTGGAGTGTCACAGCTGGGGCCAACGTCCTGACTTTC. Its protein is CAWSVTAGANVLTF.

CDR3 sequence: CASSVRASGDQETQYF. The CDR3 DNA reads as TGTGCCAGCAGCGTAAGGGCTAGCGGGGACCAAGAGACCCAGTACTTC. The chain combines TRBV9 with TRBJ2-5; 9 bases are shared with TRBD2. Germline V gives CDR1 SGDLS, CDR2 YYNGEE. The CDR3 consists of 16 residues. V was pared by 1 base and J by 0 bases, with 4 bases of the junction left unmatched.

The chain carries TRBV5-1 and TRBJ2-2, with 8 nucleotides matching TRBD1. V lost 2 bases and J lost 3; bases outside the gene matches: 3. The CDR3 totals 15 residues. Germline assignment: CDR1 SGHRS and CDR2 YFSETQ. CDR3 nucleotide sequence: TGCGCCAGCAGCTTTAGCAGGGGGCACACCGGGGAGCTGTTTTTT. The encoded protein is CASSFSRGHTGELFF.

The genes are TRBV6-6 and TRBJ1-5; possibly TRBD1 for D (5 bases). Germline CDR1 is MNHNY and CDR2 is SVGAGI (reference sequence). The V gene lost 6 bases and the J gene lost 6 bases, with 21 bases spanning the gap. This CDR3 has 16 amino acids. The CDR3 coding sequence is TGTGCCAGCAGCCCCCCGGTAGGGGATCGGGCTCAGCCCCAGCATTTT. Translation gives CASSPPVGDRAQPQHF.

The DNA for the CDR3 is TGTGCCAGCAGTGAGGGACAGGGGGTGGTCGAGACCCAGTACTTC. Its protein is CASSEGQGVVETQYF. The rearrangement links TRBV2 to TRBJ2-5, with TRBD1 matching over 11 bases. V lost 3 bases and J lost 5; bases outside the gene matches: 5. CDR1 is SNHLY and CDR2 is FYNNEI in the germline V gene. This CDR3 has 15 residues.

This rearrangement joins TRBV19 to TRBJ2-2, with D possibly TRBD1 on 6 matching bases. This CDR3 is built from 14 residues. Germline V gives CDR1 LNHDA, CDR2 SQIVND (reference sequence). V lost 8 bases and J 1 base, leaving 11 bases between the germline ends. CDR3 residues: CASGTFWNTGELFF. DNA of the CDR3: TGTGCCAGTGGGACATTTTGGAACACCGGGGAGCTGTTTTTT.

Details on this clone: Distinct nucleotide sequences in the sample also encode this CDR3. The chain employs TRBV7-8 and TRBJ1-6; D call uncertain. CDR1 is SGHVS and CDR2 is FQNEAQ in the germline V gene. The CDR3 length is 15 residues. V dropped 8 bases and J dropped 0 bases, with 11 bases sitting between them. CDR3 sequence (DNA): TGTGCCAGCGCACTAGGGAGCTCCTATAATTCACCCCTCCACTTT. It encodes CASALGSSYNSPLHF.

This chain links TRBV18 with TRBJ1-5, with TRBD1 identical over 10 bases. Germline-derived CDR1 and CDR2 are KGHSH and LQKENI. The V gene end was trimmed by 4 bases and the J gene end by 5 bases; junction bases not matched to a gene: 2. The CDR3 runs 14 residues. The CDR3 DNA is TGTGCCAGCTCACAGGGACAGGGGTATCAGCCCCAGCATTTT. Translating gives CASSQGQGYQPQHF.

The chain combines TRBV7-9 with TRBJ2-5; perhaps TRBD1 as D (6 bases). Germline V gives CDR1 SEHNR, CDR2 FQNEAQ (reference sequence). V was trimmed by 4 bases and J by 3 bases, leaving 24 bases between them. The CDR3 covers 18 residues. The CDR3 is CASSSYGKVEDSKETQYF. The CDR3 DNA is TGTGCCAGCAGCTCCTACGGTAAGGTGGAGGACAGCAAAGAGACCCAGTACTTC.

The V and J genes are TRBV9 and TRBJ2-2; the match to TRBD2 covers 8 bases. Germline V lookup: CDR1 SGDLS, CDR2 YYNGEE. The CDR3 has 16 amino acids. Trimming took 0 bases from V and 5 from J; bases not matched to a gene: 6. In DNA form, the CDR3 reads TGTGCCAGCAGCGTAGACTCTGCGGGGGGTACCGGGGAGCTGTTTTTT. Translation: CASSVDSAGGTGELFF.